The clone carrying this T cell receptor (beta chain) was recorded a few times. Its specificity is not known. TCRdb itself ran the reads through MiXCR, one entry per CDR3 protein. The data contain 55,000 to 80,000 distinct CDR3 sequences, roughly 20% of them singletons. V gave up 5 bases and J gave up 4 bases, with 14 bases separating them. This CDR3 has 14 residues. Germline V lookup: CDR1 MDHEN, CDR2 SYDVKM. This sample is part of a study of lung T cells in sarcoidosis with Löfgren's syndrome. For the study at large: CD4+ T cells build up in sarcoidosis bronchoalveolar lavage fluid. Löfgren's syndrome patients were the main repertoire analysis focus.

Study-level findings and limits: Shared TRAV12-1 and TRBV2 CDR3 motifs across Löfgren's syndrome patients reportedly suggested public CD4+ TCRs.

This receptor was identified in a human donor with sarcoidosis (Löfgren's syndrome or another form), or a control subject (not recorded which). Sample: CD4+ T cells from PBMCs. The chain employs TRBV28 and TRBJ1-1; D call uncertain. The CDR3 is CASSPAGSRTEAFF. CDR3 DNA: TGTGCCAGCAGTCCGGCGGGGTCACGCACTGAAGCTTTCTTT.